This T cell receptor beta chain was recorded in a study of cytomegalovirus exposure and HLA in healthy donors. Overall study context: Within an early data release were about 85 million unique TCRs drawn from HLA-typed donors.

60 Vbeta and 13 Jbeta primers were used in PCR. TCRdb keeps only in-frame clones here, not all; method: immunoSEQ multiplex PCR. The top ten clones hold 2.5% to 3% of a sample with 110,000 to 150,000 clones, around 73% of them seen once. Overall study findings and caveats: For presence/absence analyses, sequencing depth was assumed to be roughly uniform across donors. A cluster of highly shared sequence variants was likely a sequencing artifact.

A single count supports this clone. Its antigen is undetermined. The CDR3 runs 14 residues. J lost 4 bases, V lost 8 bases, and 9 bases had no gene match. In germline, CDR1 is MNHNS, CDR2 SASEGT. It was healthy bone marrow donors who served as donors. The clonotype was recovered from a female donor in good health and CMV-seronegative. The specimen sequenced was PBMCs. The J gene is TRBJ2-3, the V gene TRBV6-1, with TRBD1 matching 7 bases. The CDR3 loop is CASGQTGTADTQYF. The CDR3 DNA reads TGTGCCAGCGGCCAGACAGGGACGGCAGATACGCAGTATTTT.